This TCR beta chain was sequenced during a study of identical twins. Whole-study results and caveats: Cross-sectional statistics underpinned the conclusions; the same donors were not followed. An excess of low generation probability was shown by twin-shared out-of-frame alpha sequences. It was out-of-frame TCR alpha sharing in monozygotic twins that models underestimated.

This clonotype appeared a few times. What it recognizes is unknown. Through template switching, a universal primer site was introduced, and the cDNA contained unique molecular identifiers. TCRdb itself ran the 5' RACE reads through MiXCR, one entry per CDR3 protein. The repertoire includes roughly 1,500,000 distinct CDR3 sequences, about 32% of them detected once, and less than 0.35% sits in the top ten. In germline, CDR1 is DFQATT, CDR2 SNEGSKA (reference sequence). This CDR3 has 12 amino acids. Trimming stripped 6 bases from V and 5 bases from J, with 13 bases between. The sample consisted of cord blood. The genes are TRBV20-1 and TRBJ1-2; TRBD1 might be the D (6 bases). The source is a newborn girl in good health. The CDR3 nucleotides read TGCAGTGCCCTGACAGGCATTTATGGCTACACCTTC. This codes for CSALTGIYGYTF.